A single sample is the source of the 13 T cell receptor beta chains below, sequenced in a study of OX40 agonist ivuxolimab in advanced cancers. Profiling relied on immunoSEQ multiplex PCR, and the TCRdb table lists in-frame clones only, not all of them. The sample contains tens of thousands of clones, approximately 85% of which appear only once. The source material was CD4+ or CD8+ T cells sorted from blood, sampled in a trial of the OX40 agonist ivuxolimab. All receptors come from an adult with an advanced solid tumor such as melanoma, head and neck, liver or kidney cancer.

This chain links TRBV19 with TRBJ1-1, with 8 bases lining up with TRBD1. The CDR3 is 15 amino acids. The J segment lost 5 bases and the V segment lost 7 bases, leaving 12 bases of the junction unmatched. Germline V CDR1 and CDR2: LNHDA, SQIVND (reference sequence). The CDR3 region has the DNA TGTGCCAGTAAAGGCGGGGACCACAGGGGGACTGAAGCTTTCTTT. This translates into CASKGGDHRGTEAFF.

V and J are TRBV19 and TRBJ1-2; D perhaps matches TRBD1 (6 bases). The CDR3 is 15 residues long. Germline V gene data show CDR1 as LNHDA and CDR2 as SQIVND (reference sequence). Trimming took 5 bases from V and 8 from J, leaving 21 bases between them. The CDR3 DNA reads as TGTGCCAGTAGTGCCACAGGGAATCCCCTGAGCGGCTACACCTTC. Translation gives CASSATGNPLSGYTF.

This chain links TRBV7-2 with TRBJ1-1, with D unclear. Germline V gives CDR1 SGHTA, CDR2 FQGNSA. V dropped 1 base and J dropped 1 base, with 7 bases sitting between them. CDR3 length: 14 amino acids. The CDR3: CASSLGHQNTEAFF. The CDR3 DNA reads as TGTGCCAGCAGCTTAGGCCACCAGAACACTGAAGCTTTCTTT.

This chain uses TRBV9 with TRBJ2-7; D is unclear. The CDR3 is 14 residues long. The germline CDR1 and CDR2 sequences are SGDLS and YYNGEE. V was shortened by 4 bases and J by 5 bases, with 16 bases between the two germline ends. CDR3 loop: CASSSRTNMNEQYF. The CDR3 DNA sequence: TGTGCCAGCAGCTCCAGGACGAACATGAACGAGCAGTACTTC.

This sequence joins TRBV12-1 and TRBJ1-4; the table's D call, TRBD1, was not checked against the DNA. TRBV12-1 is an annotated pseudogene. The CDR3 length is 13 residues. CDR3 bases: TGTGCCAGCAGCTTTTGTAGGGGCGAAAAACTGTTTTTT. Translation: CASSFCRGEKLFF.

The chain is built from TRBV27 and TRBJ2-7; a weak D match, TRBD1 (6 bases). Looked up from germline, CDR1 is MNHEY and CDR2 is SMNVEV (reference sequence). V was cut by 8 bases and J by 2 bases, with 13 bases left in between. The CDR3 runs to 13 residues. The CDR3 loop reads CASGESGAYEQYF. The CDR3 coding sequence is TGTGCCAGCGGAGAATCAGGGGCCTACGAGCAGTACTTC.

For the CDR3, the DNA is TGTGCCAGCAGCCGTCGGAACCTTAATCAGCCCCAGCATTTT. This gives the protein CASSRRNLNQPQHF. This chain links TRBV4-2 with TRBJ1-5; no clear D gene. Germline CDR1 is LGHNA and CDR2 is YNFKEQ. V was clipped by 4 bases and J by 4 bases, with 11 bases between them. This CDR3 comprises 14 residues.

CDR3 coding DNA: TGTGCCAGCAGTTACTCGGGTGGGGTGAACACTGAAGCTTTCTTT. Its protein product is CASSYSGGVNTEAFF. This chain connects TRBV6-5 to TRBJ1-1; D gene ambiguous. Germline values: CDR1 MNHEY, CDR2 SVGAGI. This CDR3 is built from 15 residues. V lost 0 bases and J lost 0, with 8 bases in between.

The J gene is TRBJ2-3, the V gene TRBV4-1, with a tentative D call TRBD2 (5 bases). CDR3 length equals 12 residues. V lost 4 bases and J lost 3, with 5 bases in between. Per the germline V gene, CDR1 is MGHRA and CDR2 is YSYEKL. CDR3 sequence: CASSRGTDTQYF. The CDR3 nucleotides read TGCGCCAGCAGCCGCGGGACAGATACGCAGTATTTT.

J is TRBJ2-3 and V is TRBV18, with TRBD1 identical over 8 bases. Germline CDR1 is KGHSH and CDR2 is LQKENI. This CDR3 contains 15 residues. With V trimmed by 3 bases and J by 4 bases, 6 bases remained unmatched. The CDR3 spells CASSPRTGLADTQYF. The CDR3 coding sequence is TGTGCCAGCTCACCCCGGACAGGGTTGGCAGATACGCAGTATTTT.

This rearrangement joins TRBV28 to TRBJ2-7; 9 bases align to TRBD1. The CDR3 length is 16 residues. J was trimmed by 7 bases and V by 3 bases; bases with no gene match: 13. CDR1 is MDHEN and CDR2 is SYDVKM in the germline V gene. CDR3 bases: TGTGCCAGCAGTTTCACAGGGGGCCCCACTAAGAGGGAGCAGTACTTC. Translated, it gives CASSFTGGPTKREQYF.

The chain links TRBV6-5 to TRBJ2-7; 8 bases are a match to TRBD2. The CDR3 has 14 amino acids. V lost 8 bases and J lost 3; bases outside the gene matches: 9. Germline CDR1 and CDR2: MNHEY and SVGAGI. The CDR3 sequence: CASGASGLLYEQYF. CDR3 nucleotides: TGTGCCAGCGGGGCTAGCGGGCTCCTCTACGAGCAGTACTTC.

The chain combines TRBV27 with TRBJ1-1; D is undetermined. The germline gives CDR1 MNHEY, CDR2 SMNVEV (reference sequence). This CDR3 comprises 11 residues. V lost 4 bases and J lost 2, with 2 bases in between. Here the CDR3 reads CASSSNTEAFF. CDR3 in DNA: TGTGCCAGCAGTTCTAACACTGAAGCTTTCTTT.